The 8 T cell receptor beta chains in this list originate from one sample, sequenced in a study of Graves' ophthalmopathy and Graves' hyperthyroidism. RNA transcripts served as template for amplifying TCR beta CDR3 sequences. First-round RT-PCR relied on HTBI primers, and a second-round multiplex PCR came next. TCRdb processed the multiplex PCR reads anew with MiXCR; each CDR3 protein has one entry. Here the sample spans about 240,000 distinct CDR3 sequences, 40% to 50% being singletons. The source material was peripheral blood. These receptors came from an adult man with Graves' ophthalmopathy.

This clonotype was seen more than once but under ten times. The J gene is TRBJ2-7, the V gene TRBV4-1; 7 bases map to TRBD1. The CDR3 length is 14 residues. The germline CDR1 and CDR2 sequences are MGHRA and YSYEKL. The J segment lost 0 bases and the V segment lost 6 bases, leaving 5 bases of the junction unmatched. The chain's CDR3 is CASSPGQFSYEQYF. In DNA form, the CDR3 reads TGCGCCAGCAGTCCGGGACAGTTCTCCTACGAGCAGTACTTC.

This clonotype was seen at least ten times. The rearrangement uses TRBV29-1 and TRBJ2-5, with TRBD2 identical over 7 bases. Germline V gene lookup returns CDR1 SQVTM and CDR2 ANQGSEA. The CDR3 loop spans 13 amino acids. V gave up 7 bases and J gave up 5 bases; unmatched junction bases: 10. The CDR3 DNA is TGCAGCGCCCCGGGGGAGGGCGGCGAGACCCAGTACTTC. Amino acids: CSAPGEGGETQYF.

This clonotype was found a few times. V gene TRBV14 combines with J gene TRBJ1-1; TRBD1 agrees at 9 bases. From germline, CDR1 is SGHDN and CDR2 FVKESK. The V segment lost 4 bases and the J segment 4 bases; nucleotides outside the gene matches: 4. The CDR3 loop spans 14 amino acids. The CDR3 coding sequence is TGTGCCAGCAGCCCGGGACAGGGAAGCACTGAAGCTTTCTTT. It is translated as CASSPGQGSTEAFF.

Notes on this clonotype: With a much larger clone just one base away, this may be a read error. The chain has TRBV24-1 and TRBJ2-2; possibly TRBD2 for D (5 bases). Germline CDR1 is KGHDR and CDR2 is SFDVKD. The CDR3 length is 15 residues. CDR3 in amino acids: CATSGIVPNTGELLF. CDR3 DNA sequence: TGTGCCACCAGTGGTATAGTCCCGAACACCGGGGAGCTGCTTTTT.

This clonotype was seen more than once but under ten times. The chain links TRBV7-2 to TRBJ1-1; D possibly corresponds to TRBD1 (6 bases). Germline V CDR1 and CDR2: SGHTA, FQGNSA. V was pared by 1 base and J by 6 bases, with 12 bases between. The CDR3 contains 14 residues. CDR3 residues: CASSLGGARAEAFF. DNA of the CDR3: TGTGCCAGCAGCTTAGGGGGGGCAAGGGCTGAAGCTTTCTTT.

The CDR3 loop is CASSLMTLSDGYTF. The CDR3 bases are TGTGCCAGTAGTCTCATGACCCTGAGCGATGGCTACACCTTC. The chain links TRBV19 to TRBJ1-2; D not resolved. There are 14 residues in the CDR3. The germline gives CDR1 LNHDA, CDR2 SQIVND (reference sequence). The V and J ends lost 5 bases and 6 bases respectively, with 16 bases between them.

This clonotype was seen ten or more times. The V gene is TRBV11-2, the J gene TRBJ1-1; D ambiguous. V shed 3 bases and J shed 1 base, with 6 bases lying between them. The CDR3 is 13 amino acids. Germline assignment: CDR1 SGHAT and CDR2 FQNNGV. CDR3 bases: TGTGCCAGCAGCTTCCACAGGAACACTGAAGCTTTCTTT. It encodes CASSFHRNTEAFF.

The genes are TRBV29-1 and TRBJ2-7; D remains ambiguous. Germline CDR1 SQVTM, CDR2 ANQGSEA. The V end lost 0 bases, the J end lost 9 bases, and 12 bases lay between the germline ends. The CDR3 runs 12 residues. CDR3: CSVEDNIIGQYF. In DNA form, the CDR3 reads TGCAGCGTTGAAGATAACATAATCGGGCAGTACTTC.